One TCR beta chain is described in this entry. The antigen remains undetermined. The V and J ends lost 5 bases and 4 bases, in that order; junction bases with no gene match: 6. The germline V gene has CDR1 MNHEY and CDR2 SVGAGI. This CDR3 is built from 14 residues. These data come from a study of cytomegalovirus exposure and HLA in healthy donors. Findings and limits, study-wide: Evidence from a later analysis indicated that most CMV-associated TCR beta chains looked HLA-restricted. In a later analysis, TCR beta V- and J-gene trimming showed a link to a missense DCLRE1C variant. As was reported, the classifier diagnosed cytomegalovirus status with high specificity and sensitivity.

The PCR contained 60 Vbeta and 13 Jbeta primers. Method: immunoSEQ multiplex PCR; TCRdb's copy keeps in-frame clones and lacks some. Here the sample spans about 180,000 clones, approximately 81% being singletons. Sequencing used PBMCs. This TCR was sampled from a boy aged 2 to 9 in good health and CMV-seronegative. This sequence joins TRBV6-5 and TRBJ2-7; 9 bases fit TRBD1. In DNA form, the CDR3 reads TGTGCCAGCAGTCAAGGACAGGGGACATACGAGCAGTACTTC. Its translation: CASSQGQGTYEQYF.